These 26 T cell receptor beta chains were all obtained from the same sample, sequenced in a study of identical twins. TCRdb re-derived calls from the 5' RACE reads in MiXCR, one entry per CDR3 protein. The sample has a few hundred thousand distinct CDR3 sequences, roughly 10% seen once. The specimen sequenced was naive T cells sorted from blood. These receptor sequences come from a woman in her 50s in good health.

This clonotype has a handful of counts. The CDR3 loop reads CASSRRPGELFF. Written as DNA, the CDR3 is TGTGCCAGCAGCAGAAGGCCCGGGGAGCTGTTTTTT. The chain links TRBV5-5 to TRBJ2-2; no clear D. The germline V and J ends were trimmed by 4 bases and 6 bases, with 7 bases remaining between them. The length of the CDR3 is 12 residues. The germline CDR1 and CDR2 sequences are SGHKS and YYEKEE (reference sequence).

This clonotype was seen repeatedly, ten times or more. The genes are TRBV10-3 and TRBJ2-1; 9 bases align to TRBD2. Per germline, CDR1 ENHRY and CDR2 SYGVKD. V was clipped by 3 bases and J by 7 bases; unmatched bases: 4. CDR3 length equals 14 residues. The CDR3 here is CAISDAGGVNEQFF. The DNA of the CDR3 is TGTGCCATCAGTGACGCGGGAGGGGTTAATGAGCAGTTCTTC.

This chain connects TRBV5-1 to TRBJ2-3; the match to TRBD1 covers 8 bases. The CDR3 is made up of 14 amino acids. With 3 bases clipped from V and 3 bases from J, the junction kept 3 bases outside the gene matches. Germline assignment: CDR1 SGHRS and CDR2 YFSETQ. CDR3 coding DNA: TGCGCCAGCAGCTCGGGACAGGCGACAGATACGCAGTATTTT. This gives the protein CASSSGQATDTQYF.

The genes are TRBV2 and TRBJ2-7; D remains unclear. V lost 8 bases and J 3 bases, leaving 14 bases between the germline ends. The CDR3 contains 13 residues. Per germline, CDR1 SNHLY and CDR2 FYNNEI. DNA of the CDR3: TGTGCCAGCTATACACCTTCGCGCTACGAGCAGTACGTC. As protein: CASYTPSRYEQYV.

CDR3 protein: CASGLVPGSGRLSEGNIQYF. CDR3 bases: TGTGCTAGTGGTTTGGTACCGGGTAGCGGACGCCTTTCAGAAGGAAACATTCAGTACTTC. The genes are TRBV12-5 and TRBJ2-4; the D gene is possibly TRBD2 (6 bases). Germline V CDR1 and CDR2: LGHNT, FRNRAP. CDR3 size: 20 residues. Deletions cut 0 bases from V and 6 bases from J, with 27 bases between.

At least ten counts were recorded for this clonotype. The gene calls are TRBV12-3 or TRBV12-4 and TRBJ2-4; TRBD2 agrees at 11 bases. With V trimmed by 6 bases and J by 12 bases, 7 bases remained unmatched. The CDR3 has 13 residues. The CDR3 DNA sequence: TGTGCCAGCAGCATAGCGGGAGGGGTGGATCAGTACTTC. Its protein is CASSIAGGVDQYF.

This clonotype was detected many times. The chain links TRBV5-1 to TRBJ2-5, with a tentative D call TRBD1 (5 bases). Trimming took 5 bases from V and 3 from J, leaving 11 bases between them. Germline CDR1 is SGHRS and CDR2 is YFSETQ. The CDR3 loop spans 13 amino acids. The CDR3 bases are TGCGCCAGCAGTCGGCAGGGAAAAGAGACCCAGTACTTC. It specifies CASSRQGKETQYF. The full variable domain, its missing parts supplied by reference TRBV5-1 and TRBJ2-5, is KAGVTQTPRYLIKTRGQQVTLSCSPISGHRSVSWYQQTPGQGLQFLFEYFSETQRNKGNFPGRFSGRQFSNSRSEMNVSTLELGDSALYLCASSRQGKETQYFGPGTRLLVL.

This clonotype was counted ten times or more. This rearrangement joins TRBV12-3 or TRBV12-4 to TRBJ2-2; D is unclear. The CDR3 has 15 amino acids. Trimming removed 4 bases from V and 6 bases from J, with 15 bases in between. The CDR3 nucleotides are TGTGCCAGCAGTTCGGCCCGCCCCACCCCCGGGGAGCTGTTTTTT. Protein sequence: CASSSARPTPGELFF.

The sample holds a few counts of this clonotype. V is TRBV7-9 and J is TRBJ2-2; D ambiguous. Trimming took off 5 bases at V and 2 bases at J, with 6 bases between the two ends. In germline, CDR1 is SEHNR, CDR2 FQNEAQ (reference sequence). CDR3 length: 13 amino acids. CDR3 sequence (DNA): TGTGCCAGCAGCCAGTCTAACACCGGGGAGCTGTTTTTT. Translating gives CASSQSNTGELFF. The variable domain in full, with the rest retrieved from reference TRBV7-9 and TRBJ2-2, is DTGVSQNPRHKITKRGQNVTFRCDPISEHNRLYWYRQTLGQGPEFLTYFQNEAQLEKSRLLSDRFSAERPKGSFSTLEIQRTEQGDSAMYLCASSQSNTGELFFGEGSRLTVL.

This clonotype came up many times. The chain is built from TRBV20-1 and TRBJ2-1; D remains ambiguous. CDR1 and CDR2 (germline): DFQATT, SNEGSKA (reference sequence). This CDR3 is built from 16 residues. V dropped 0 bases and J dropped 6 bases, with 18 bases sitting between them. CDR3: CSARDPRRASLNEQFF. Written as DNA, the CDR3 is TGCAGTGCTAGAGATCCTAGGCGAGCCTCCCTCAATGAGCAGTTCTTC.

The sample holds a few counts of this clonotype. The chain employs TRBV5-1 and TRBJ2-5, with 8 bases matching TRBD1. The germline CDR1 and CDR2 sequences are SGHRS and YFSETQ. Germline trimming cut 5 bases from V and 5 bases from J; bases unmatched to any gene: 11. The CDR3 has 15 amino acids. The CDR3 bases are TGCGCCAGCAGTCGTGACCAGGGGGCTGAGGAGACCCAGTACTTC. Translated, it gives CASSRDQGAEETQYF.

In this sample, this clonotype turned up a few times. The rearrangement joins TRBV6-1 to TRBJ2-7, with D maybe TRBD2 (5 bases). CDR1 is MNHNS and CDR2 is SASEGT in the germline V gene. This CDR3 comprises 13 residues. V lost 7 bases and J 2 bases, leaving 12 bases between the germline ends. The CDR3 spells CASTRTGTYEQYF. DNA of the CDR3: TGTGCCAGCACTCGGACCGGGACCTACGAGCAGTACTTC.

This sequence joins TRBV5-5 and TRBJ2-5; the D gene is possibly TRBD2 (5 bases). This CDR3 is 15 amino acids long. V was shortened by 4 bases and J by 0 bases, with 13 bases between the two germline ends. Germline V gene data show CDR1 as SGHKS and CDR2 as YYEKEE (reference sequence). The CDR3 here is CASSQIPGNQETQYF. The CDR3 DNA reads TGTGCCAGCAGCCAGATCCCCGGGAACCAAGAGACCCAGTACTTC. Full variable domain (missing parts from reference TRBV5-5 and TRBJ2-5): DAGVTQSPTHLIKTRGQQVTLRCSPISGHKSVSWYQQVLGQGPQFIFQYYEKEERGRGNFPDRFSARQFPNYSSELNVNALLLGDSALYLCASSQIPGNQETQYFGPGTRLLVL.

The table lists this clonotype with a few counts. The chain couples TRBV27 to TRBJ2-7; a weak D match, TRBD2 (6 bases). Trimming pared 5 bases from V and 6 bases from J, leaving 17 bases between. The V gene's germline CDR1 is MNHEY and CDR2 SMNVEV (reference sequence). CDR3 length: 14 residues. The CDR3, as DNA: TGTGCCAGCAGTCCCCGGGACTTGGCCCTCGAGCAGTACTTC. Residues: CASSPRDLALEQYF.

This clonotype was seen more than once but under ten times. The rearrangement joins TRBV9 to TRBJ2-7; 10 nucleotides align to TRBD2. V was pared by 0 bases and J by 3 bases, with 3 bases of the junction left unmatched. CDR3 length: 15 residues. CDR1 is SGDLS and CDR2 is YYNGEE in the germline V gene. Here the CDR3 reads CASSVGSSGSYEQYF. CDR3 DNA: TGTGCCAGCAGCGTAGGGTCTAGCGGGAGCTACGAGCAGTACTTC.

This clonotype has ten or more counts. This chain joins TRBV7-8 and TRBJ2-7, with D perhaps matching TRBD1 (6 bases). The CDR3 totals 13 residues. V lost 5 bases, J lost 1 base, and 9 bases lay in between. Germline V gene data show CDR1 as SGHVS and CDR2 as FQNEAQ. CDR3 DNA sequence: TGTGCCAGCAGCCCGGGACAATCCTACGAGCAGTACGTC. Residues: CASSPGQSYEQYV.

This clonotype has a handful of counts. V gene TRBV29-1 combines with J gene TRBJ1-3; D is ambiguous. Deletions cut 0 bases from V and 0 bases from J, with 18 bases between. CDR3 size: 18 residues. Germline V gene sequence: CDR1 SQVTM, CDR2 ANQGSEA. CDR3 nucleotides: TGCAGCGTTGAAGACGGAAACGATGCATCAAGCTCTGGAAACACCATATATTTT. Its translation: CSVEDGNDASSSGNTIYF.

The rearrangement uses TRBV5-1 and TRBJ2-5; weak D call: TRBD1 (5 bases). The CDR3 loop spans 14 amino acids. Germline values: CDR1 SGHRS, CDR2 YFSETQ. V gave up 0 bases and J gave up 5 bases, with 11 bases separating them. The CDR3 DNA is TGCGCCAGCAGCTTGGACAGGCCTGGGGAGACCCAGTACTTC. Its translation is CASSLDRPGETQYF.

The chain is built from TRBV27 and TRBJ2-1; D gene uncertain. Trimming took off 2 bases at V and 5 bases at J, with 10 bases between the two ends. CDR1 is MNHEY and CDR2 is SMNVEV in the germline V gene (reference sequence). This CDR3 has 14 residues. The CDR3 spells CASSLTWRDNEQFF. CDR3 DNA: TGTGCCAGCAGTTTAACGTGGCGTGACAATGAGCAGTTCTTC.

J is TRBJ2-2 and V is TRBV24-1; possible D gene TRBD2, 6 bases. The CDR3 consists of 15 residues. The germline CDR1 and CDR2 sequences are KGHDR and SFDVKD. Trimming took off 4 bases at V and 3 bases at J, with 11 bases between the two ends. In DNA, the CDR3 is TGTGCCACCAGTGACCCCGGGGGAGACACCGGGGAGCTGTTTTTT. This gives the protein CATSDPGGDTGELFF.

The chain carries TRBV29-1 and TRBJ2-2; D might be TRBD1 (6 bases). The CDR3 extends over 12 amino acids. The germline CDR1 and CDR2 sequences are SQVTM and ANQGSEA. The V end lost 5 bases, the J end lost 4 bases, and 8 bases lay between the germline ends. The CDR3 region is CSVRRGTGELFF. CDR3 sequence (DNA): TGCAGCGTTCGCAGGGGCACCGGGGAGCTGTTTTTT.

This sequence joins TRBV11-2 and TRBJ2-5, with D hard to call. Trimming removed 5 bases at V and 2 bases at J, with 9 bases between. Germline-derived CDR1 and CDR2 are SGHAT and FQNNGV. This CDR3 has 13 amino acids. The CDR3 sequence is CASSTGSQETQYF. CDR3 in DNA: TGTGCCAGCAGCACCGGGTCACAAGAGACCCAGTACTTC.

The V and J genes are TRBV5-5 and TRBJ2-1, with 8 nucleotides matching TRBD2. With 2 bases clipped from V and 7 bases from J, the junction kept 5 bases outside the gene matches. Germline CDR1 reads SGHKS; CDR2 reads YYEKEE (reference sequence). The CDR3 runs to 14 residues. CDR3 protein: CASSFWTSSNEQFF. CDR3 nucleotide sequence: TGTGCCAGCAGCTTTTGGACTAGCTCAAATGAGCAGTTCTTC.

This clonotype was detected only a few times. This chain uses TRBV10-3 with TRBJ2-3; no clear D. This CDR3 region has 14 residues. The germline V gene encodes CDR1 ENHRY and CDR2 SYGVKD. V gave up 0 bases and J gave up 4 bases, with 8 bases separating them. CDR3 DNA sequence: TGTGCCATCAGTGAGTCTACGACACCAGATACGCAGTATTTT. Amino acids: CAISESTTPDTQYF.

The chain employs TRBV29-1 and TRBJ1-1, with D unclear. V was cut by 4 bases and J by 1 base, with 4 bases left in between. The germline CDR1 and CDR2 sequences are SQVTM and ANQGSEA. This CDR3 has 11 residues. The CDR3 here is CSVVTNTEAFF. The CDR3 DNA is TGCAGCGTTGTGACGAACACTGAAGCTTTCTTT.

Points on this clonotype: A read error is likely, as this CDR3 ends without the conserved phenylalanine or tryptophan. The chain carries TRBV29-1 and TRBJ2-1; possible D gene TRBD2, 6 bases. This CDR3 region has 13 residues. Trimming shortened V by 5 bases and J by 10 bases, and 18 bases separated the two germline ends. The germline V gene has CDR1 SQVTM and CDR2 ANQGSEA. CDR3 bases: TGCAGCGTTCGTCGCGGGACTTCTTTAGAGCAGTTCTCC. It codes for CSVRRGTSLEQFS.